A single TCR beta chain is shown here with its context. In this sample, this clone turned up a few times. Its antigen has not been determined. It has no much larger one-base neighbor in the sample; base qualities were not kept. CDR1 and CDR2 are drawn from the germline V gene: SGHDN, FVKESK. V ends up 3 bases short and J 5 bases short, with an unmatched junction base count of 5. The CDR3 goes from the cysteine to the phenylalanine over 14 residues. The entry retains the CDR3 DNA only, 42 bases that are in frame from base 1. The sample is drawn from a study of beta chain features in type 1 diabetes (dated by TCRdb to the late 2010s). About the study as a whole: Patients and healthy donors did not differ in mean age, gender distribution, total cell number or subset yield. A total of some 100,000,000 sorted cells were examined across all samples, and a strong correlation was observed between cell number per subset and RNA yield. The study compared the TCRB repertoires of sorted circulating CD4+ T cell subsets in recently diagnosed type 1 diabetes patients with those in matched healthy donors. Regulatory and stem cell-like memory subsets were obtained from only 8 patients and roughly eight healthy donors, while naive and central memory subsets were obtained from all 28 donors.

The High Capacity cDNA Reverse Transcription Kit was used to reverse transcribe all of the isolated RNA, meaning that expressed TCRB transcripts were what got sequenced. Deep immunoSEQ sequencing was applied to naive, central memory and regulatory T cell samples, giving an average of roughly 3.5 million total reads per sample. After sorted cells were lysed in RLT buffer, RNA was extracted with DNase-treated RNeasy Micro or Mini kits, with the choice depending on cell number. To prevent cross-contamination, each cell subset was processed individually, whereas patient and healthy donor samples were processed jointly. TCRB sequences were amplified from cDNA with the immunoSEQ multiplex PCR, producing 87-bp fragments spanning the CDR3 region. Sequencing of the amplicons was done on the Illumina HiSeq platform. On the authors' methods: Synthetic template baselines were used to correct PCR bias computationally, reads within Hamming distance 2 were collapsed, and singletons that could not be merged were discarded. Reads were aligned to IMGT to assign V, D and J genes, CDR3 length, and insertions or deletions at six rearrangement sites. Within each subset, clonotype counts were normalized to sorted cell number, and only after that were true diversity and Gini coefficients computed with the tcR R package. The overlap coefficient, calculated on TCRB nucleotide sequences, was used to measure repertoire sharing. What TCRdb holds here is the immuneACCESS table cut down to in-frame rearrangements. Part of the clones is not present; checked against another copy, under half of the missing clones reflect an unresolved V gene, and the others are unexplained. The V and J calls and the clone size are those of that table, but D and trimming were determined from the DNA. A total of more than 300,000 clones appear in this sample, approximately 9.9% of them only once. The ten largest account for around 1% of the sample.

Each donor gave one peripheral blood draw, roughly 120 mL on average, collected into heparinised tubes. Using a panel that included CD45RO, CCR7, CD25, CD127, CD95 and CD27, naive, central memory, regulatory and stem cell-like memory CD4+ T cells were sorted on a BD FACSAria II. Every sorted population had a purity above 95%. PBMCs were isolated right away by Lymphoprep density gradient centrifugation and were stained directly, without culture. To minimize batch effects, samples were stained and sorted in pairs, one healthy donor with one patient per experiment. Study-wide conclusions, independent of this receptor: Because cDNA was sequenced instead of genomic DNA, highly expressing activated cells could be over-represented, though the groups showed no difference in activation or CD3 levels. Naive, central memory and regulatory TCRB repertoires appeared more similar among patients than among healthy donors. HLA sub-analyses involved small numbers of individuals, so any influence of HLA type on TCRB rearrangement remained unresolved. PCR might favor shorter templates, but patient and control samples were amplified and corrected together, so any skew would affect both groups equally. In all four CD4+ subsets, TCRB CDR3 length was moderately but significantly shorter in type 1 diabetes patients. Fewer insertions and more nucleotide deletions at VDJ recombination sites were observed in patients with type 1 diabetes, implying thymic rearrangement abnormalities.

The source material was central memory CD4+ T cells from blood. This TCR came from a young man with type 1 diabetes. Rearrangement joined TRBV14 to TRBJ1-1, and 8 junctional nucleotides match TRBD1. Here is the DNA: TGTGCCAGCAGCCAGCGGACAGGGAGGACTGAAGCTTTCTTT. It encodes CASSQRTGRTEAFF. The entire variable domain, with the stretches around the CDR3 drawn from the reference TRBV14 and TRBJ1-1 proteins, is EAGVTQFPSHSVIEKGQTVTLRCDPISGHDNLYWYRRVMGKEIKFLLHFVKESKQDESGMPNNRFLAERTGGTYSTLKVQPAELEDSGVYFCASSQRTGRTEAFFGQGTRLTVV.